Listed here are 13 T cell receptor beta chains from one sample, sequenced in a study of breast tumors, draining lymph nodes, adjacent tissues. TCRdb ran MiXCR on the multiplex PCR reads and lists one entry per CDR3 protein. The table lists 130,000 or so distinct CDR3 sequences, less than 35% of them singletons, with about 2.5% in the top ten. Breast cancer patients provided tissue from their axillary draining lymph nodes. The source material was axillary lymph node tissue. These receptors originate from a female donor with breast cancer. Some clones in this sample may be carry-over from other donors' samples.

There are many counts of this clonotype. V usage is TRBV19 and J usage is TRBJ2-6; D is unresolved. Germline V gives CDR1 LNHDA, CDR2 SQIVND (reference sequence). V lost 3 bases to trimming and J lost 3 bases, with 6 bases between them. This CDR3 has 14 amino acids. CDR3 protein: CASSIGGGANVLTF. DNA of the CDR3: TGTGCCAGTAGTATCGGTGGTGGGGCCAACGTCCTGACTTTC.

This clonotype has at least ten counts. V and J are TRBV6-6 and TRBJ1-5, with D perhaps matching TRBD1 (6 bases). There are 15 residues in the CDR3. Per germline, CDR1 MNHNY and CDR2 SVGAGI (reference sequence). The V and J ends lost 2 bases and 4 bases respectively, with 12 bases between them. In DNA, the CDR3 is TGTGCCAGCAGTTACATGGGGGGGCATAATCAGCCCCAGCATTTT. Its protein product is CASSYMGGHNQPQHF.

This clonotype was observed many times. The V call is TRBV7-8, the J call TRBJ1-2, with unresolved D. The germline V gene has CDR1 SGHVS and CDR2 FQNEAQ. The V end lost 0 bases, the J end lost 0 bases, and 14 bases lay between the germline ends. The CDR3 runs 17 residues. The CDR3 nucleotides read TGTGCCAGCAGCTTAGCCCGTTTGTCCGGGGCTAACTATGGCTACACCTTC. Translating it yields CASSLARLSGANYGYTF.

This clonotype was observed many times. This may come from a read error, since a much larger clone is one base off. J is TRBJ2-3 and V is TRBV7-2, with TRBD2 matching over 9 bases. Per the germline V gene, CDR1 is SGHTA and CDR2 is FQGNSA. This CDR3 region has 18 residues. CDR3 amino acids: CASSKRAGGPSSTHTQYF. The CDR3 DNA follows: TGTGCCAGCAGCAAAAGGGCGGGGGGGCCCTCTAGCACACATACGCAGTATTTT.

This clonotype was counted at least ten times. This may come from a read error, since a much larger clone is one base off. The rearrangement links TRBV7-2 to TRBJ2-5, with D possibly matching TRBD2 (6 bases). The CDR3 spans 15 residues. Germline-derived CDR1 and CDR2 are SGHTA and FQGNSA. The CDR3 loop is CASSLQPGVGETQHF. CDR3 DNA: TGTGCCAGCAGCTTACAACCGGGGGTAGGAGAGACCCAGCACTTC.

This clonotype was seen at least ten times. V gene TRBV4-2 combines with J gene TRBJ2-3, with 12 bases aligning to TRBD2. CDR1 and CDR2 from the germline V gene are LGHNA and YNFKEQ. With V trimmed by 0 bases and J by 8 bases, 18 bases remained unmatched. The CDR3 runs to 20 residues. The CDR3 nucleotides are TGTGCCAGCAGCCAAGAGCCGGCTTTACTAGCGGGGGGCGAGGGCGGTACGCAGTATTTT. It translates to CASSQEPALLAGGEGGTQYF.

This clonotype has a count of ten or more. Its ends do not fully match the called genes, so a read error is possible. This rearrangement joins TRBV5-1 to TRBJ2-5, with D possibly called TRBD1 or TRBD2 (6 bases each). Germline-derived CDR1 and CDR2 are SGHRS and YFSETQ. This CDR3 contains 14 residues. The CDR3 DNA reads TGCGCCAGCAGCTTGGGACGGGGGCAAGACACCCAGTACTTC. Translating gives CASSLGRGQDTQYF.

V gene TRBV20-1 combines with J gene TRBJ2-4; 10 bases line up with TRBD1. Germline-derived CDR1 and CDR2 are DFQATT and SNEGSKA (reference sequence). This CDR3 has 15 amino acids. V trimming: 6 bases; J trimming: 0 bases; junction bases outside the gene matches: 5. The CDR3 sequence is CSAYRQGAAKNIQYF. The CDR3 region has the DNA TGCAGTGCCTACCGACAGGGGGCAGCCAAAAACATTCAGTACTTC.

This clonotype has ten or more counts. V and J are TRBV7-9 and TRBJ2-3; 7 bases agree with TRBD1. V dropped 4 bases and J dropped 5; count of bases not matched to a gene: 3. CDR1 is SEHNR and CDR2 is FQNEAQ in the germline V gene (reference sequence). This CDR3 comprises 13 residues. As DNA, the CDR3 is TGTGCCAGCAGCTCGTCAGGGGGAGATACGCAGTATTTT. It translates to CASSSSGGDTQYF.

J is TRBJ2-7 and V is TRBV9, with 10 bases lining up with TRBD1. The CDR3 length is 15 residues. Germline V gives CDR1 SGDLS, CDR2 YYNGEE. After removal of 1 base from V and 0 bases from J, the junction contained 1 base not matched to a gene. In DNA form, the CDR3 reads TGTGCCAGCAGCGTAAGGACAGGGGGCTCCTACGAGCAGTACTTC. This encodes CASSVRTGGSYEQYF.

The chain employs TRBV6-5 and TRBJ1-2, with D hard to call. Germline values: CDR1 MNHEY, CDR2 SVGAGI. V lost 8 bases to trimming and J lost 0 bases, with 7 bases between them. The CDR3 is made up of 12 amino acids. CDR3 coding DNA: TGTGCCAGCGGTCACACTAACTATGGCTACACCTTC. Translation: CASGHTNYGYTF.

There are many counts of this clonotype. V and J are TRBV9 and TRBJ1-2; 7 bases are shared with TRBD1. From germline, CDR1 is SGDLS and CDR2 YYNGEE. V was clipped by 3 bases and J by 8 bases; unmatched bases: 4. The CDR3 has 12 amino acids. This CDR3 reads CASSGDRVGYTF. In DNA form, the CDR3 reads TGTGCCAGCAGCGGCGACAGGGTAGGCTACACCTTC.

This clonotype was counted ten times or more. It is likely a read error, because the conserved phenylalanine at the end of the CDR3 is missing. The limits of the CDR3 on the DNA are not certain, so only TCRdb's listed CDR3 is given. The chain joins TRBV6-2 or TRBV6-3 to TRBJ1-2; TRBD1 reflects the table's D call only, with no check against the DNA. Including both end residues, the CDR3 is 12 amino acids long. Germline CDR1 MNHEY, CDR2 SVGEGT. CDR3 residues: CASNSDTGQSLI.